This T cell receptor (beta chain) originates from a study of cytomegalovirus exposure and HLA in healthy donors. A multiplex PCR was run with 60 Vbeta primers and 13 Jbeta primers. Some clones are missing from TCRdb's copy, which holds only in-frame ones; the method was immunoSEQ multiplex PCR. The sample comprises around 150,000 clones, 65% to 90% of which are singletons, and roughly 1.9% rests with the top ten. Germline-derived CDR1 and CDR2 are SEHNR and FQNEAQ (reference sequence). CDR3 size: 13 residues. Trimming stripped 10 bases from V and 5 bases from J, with 17 bases between. The sequenced sample was PBMCs. The source is a woman aged 18-35 years in good health and CMV-seronegative. V and J are TRBV7-9 and TRBJ1-1; maybe TRBD1 (5 bases). CDR3 in amino acids: CATLGGVTTEAFF. The CDR3 DNA reads TGTGCCACCCTGGGGGGAGTAACAACTGAAGCTTTCTTT.